These 18 T cell receptor beta chains came from one sample sequenced in a study of blood T cell repertoires in COVID-19. Measured with immunoSEQ multiplex PCR; TCRdb has only the in-frame clones, and not every one. The table shows 99,000 or so clones, with 82% occurring only once. Sequenced sample: peripheral blood. The receptor source for this set is a man aged 55 to 70 with acute or convalescent COVID-19.

This sequence joins TRBV2 and TRBJ2-7, with 10 bases fitting TRBD1. The trim removed 7 bases at V and 6 bases at J, leaving 6 bases unmatched. This CDR3 region has 13 residues. Germline-derived CDR1 and CDR2 are SNHLY and FYNNEI. CDR3 amino acids: CASTGQGVGEQYF. In DNA, the CDR3 is TGTGCCAGCACCGGACAGGGGGTCGGCGAGCAGTACTTC. Combining the CDR3 with reference TRBV2 and TRBJ2-7 gives the whole variable domain EPEVTQTPSHQVTQMGQEVILRCVPISNHLYFYWYRQILGQKVEFLVSFYNNEISEKSEIFDDQFSVERPDGSNFTLKIRSTKLEDSAMYFCASTGQGVGEQYFGPGTRLTVT.

CDR3 in DNA: TGTGCCATAGGAGAAGAAAAACTGTTTTTT. It is translated as CAIGEEKLFF. The chain uses TRBV10-3 and TRBJ1-4; D unresolved. CDR3 size: 10 residues. The germline V and J ends were trimmed by 9 bases and 8 bases, with 7 bases remaining between them. Germline V lookup: CDR1 ENHRY, CDR2 SYGVKD.

This chain uses TRBV6-1 with TRBJ2-5; D possibly corresponds to TRBD2 (6 bases). Germline CDR1 reads MNHNS; CDR2 reads SASEGT. V shed 3 bases and J shed 6 bases, with 17 bases lying between them. The CDR3 totals 15 residues. The CDR3, as DNA: TGTGCCAGCAGTGATTTGTCGGGAGAGGGAAAGACCCAGTACTTC. Amino acid sequence: CASSDLSGEGKTQYF.

The chain is built from TRBV2 and TRBJ2-7; no reliable D call. CDR3 length: 11 residues. V gave up 5 bases and J gave up 4 bases, with 6 bases separating them. The germline V gene encodes CDR1 SNHLY and CDR2 FYNNEI. In DNA, the CDR3 is TGTGCCAGCAGTACGACTTACGAGCAGTACTTC. This encodes CASSTTYEQYF.

The J gene is TRBJ1-5, the V gene TRBV5-5; D is undetermined. CDR3 length equals 13 residues. The V and J ends lost 3 bases and 4 bases respectively, with 8 bases between them. Germline CDR1 is SGHKS and CDR2 is YYEKEE (reference sequence). The CDR3, as DNA: TGTGCCAGCAGCTGGAGGAGGAATCAGCCCCAGCATTTT. Residues: CASSWRRNQPQHF.

The genes are TRBV7-2 and TRBJ2-1, with 10 bases matching TRBD2. CDR3 length: 15 residues. From germline, CDR1 is SGHTA and CDR2 FQGNSA. V trimming: 4 bases; J trimming: 5 bases; junction bases outside the gene matches: 5. The CDR3 nucleotides are TGTGCCAGCAGCTCGGGACTAGCGACTAACAATGAGCAGTTCTTC. Protein product: CASSSGLATNNEQFF.

The chain combines TRBV7-8 with TRBJ1-5; the D is unclear. V shed 0 bases and J shed 0 bases, with 6 bases lying between them. The CDR3 length is 15 residues. The germline gives CDR1 SGHVS, CDR2 FQNEAQ. The CDR3 here is CASSLAADSNQPQHF. The CDR3 DNA follows: TGTGCCAGCAGCTTAGCGGCGGATAGCAATCAGCCCCAGCATTTT.

The V gene is TRBV28, the J gene TRBJ2-5, with TRBD1 matching over 12 bases. V trimming: 5 bases; J trimming: 4 bases; junction bases outside the gene matches: 5. The CDR3 extends over 15 amino acids. Germline-derived CDR1 and CDR2 are MDHEN and SYDVKM. The CDR3, as DNA: TGTGCCAGCAGTCACCGGGACAGGGGGCGAGAGACCCAGTACTTC. It yields the protein CASSHRDRGRETQYF.

The genes are TRBV18 and TRBJ1-2; TRBD1 might be the D (5 bases). Trimming stripped 2 bases from V and 2 bases from J, with 9 bases between. CDR1 and CDR2 from the germline V gene are KGHSH and LQKENI. This CDR3 contains 14 residues. The CDR3 DNA is TGTGCCAGCTCACCATCCGGGGGGAACTATGGCTACACCTTC. Encoded protein: CASSPSGGNYGYTF.

The chain has TRBV19 and TRBJ1-1, with D hard to call. Looked up from germline, CDR1 is LNHDA and CDR2 is SQIVND (reference sequence). CDR3 length: 12 amino acids. Trimming removed 4 bases at V and 5 bases at J, with 8 bases between. For the CDR3, the DNA is TGTGCCAGTAGTAGAAGTGAGACTGAAGCTTTCTTT. Amino acid sequence: CASSRSETEAFF.

The chain employs TRBV12-2 and TRBJ2-7; the table names TRBD2, a call not compared with the DNA. TRBV12-2 is designated a pseudogene. The CDR3 totals 19 residues. The CDR3 protein is CASRPRRLASGAAGYEQYF. DNA for the CDR3: TGTGCAAGTCGCCCCCGGCGGTTGGCTAGCGGGGCCGCGGGCTACGAGCAGTACTTC.

The chain employs TRBV20-1 and TRBJ1-3; no firm D call. The CDR3 is 14 amino acids. Trimming removed 3 bases from V and 4 bases from J, with 13 bases in between. Germline V gene sequence: CDR1 DFQATT, CDR2 SNEGSKA (reference sequence). CDR3 region: CSASPFSVGNTIYF. The CDR3 nucleotides are TGCAGTGCTAGTCCCTTCTCGGTCGGAAACACCATATATTTT.

The chain combines TRBV6-5 with TRBJ1-3; the match to TRBD1 covers 8 bases. Germline loops: CDR1 MNHEY, CDR2 SVGAGI. The CDR3 contains 15 residues. V shed 11 bases, J shed 2 bases, and the junction held 11 bases outside the gene matches. This chain's CDR3 is CAVFDRGSTGNTIYF. The DNA of the CDR3 is TGTGCCGTCTTTGACAGGGGATCGACTGGAAACACCATATATTTT.

Here the CDR3 reads CASSSGQLNDEKLFF. The CDR3 DNA reads as TGTGCCAGTAGTTCGGGACAACTAAATGATGAAAAACTGTTTTTT. The chain has TRBV19 and TRBJ1-4; D perhaps matches TRBD1 (6 bases). Germline CDR1 LNHDA, CDR2 SQIVND (reference sequence). CDR3 length: 15 residues. V dropped 5 bases and J dropped 6 bases, with 16 bases sitting between them.

V and J are TRBV6-2 or TRBV6-3 and TRBJ2-7; weak D call: TRBD1 (6 bases). From germline, CDR1 is MNHEY and CDR2 SVGEGT. This CDR3 region has 12 residues. The V end was cut by 6 bases, the J end by 4 bases, with 10 bases between. CDR3 sequence (DNA): TGTGCCAGCAGCTGGACAGTTTACGAGCAGTACTTC. It translates to CASSWTVYEQYF.

The genes are TRBV6-5 and TRBJ2-4; 8 bases fit TRBD1. This CDR3 has 13 residues. The trim removed 7 bases at V and 6 bases at J, leaving 5 bases unmatched. From germline, CDR1 is MNHEY and CDR2 SVGAGI. The CDR3 protein is CASTRTGGNIQYF. DNA of the CDR3: TGTGCCAGCACACGTACAGGGGGAAACATTCAGTACTTC.

The genes are TRBV11-3 and TRBJ2-4; 13 nucleotides line up with TRBD2. The CDR3 has 14 amino acids. V shed 6 bases, J shed 7 bases, and the junction held 3 bases outside the gene matches. Germline-derived CDR1 and CDR2 are SGHNT and YENEEA. Here the CDR3 reads CASSTSGGANIQYF. The CDR3, as DNA: TGTGCCAGCAGTACTAGCGGGGGGGCGAACATTCAGTACTTC.

The chain couples TRBV15 to TRBJ2-6, with 8 bases identical to TRBD1. Germline V gene lookup returns CDR1 LNHNV and CDR2 YYDKDF (reference sequence). The CDR3 covers 18 residues. V gave up 0 bases and J gave up 0 bases; unmatched junction bases: 4. The CDR3 DNA reads TGTGCCACCAGCAGAGAAGTGGACAGGGCCTCTGGGGCCAACGTCCTGACTTTC. It translates to CATSREVDRASGANVLTF.